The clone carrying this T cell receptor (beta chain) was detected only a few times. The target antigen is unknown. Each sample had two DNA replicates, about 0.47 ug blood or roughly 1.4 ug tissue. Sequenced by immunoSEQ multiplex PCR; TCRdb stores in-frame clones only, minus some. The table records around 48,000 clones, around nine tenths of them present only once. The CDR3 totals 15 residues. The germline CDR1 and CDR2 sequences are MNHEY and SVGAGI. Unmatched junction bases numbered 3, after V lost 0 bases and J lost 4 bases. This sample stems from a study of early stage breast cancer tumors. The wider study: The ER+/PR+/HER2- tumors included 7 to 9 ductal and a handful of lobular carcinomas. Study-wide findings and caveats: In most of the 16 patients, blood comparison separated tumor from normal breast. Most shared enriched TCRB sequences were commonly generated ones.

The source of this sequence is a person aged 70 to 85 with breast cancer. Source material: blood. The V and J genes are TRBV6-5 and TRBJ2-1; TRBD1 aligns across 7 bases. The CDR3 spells CASSYSSRGYNEQFF. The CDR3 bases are TGTGCCAGCAGTTACTCGAGCAGGGGGTACAATGAGCAGTTCTTC.